A selection of T cell receptor beta chains follows, all from one sample in a study of blood T cell repertoires in COVID-19. The assay was immunoSEQ multiplex PCR, and TCRdb's table has in-frame clones only and misses some. The table records about 200,000 clones, around 85% of them present only once. Sequenced: peripheral blood. The receptors shown here come from a man aged 50 to 60 who had recovered from COVID-19. Each CDR3 is given with its conserved first and last residue. The order of the fields is V gene, J gene, clone size, D gene, CDR3 DNA, CDR3 protein. A D gene is named only where the DNA matches it firmly. A row's size may be missing; if present it is once, few, many or a size class.

>TRBV6-6|TRBJ1-5|.|TRBD1
TGTGCCAGCAGGGGCACAGGGGCCGGGCAGCCCCAGCATTTT
CASRGTGAGQPQHF
>TRBV6-1|TRBJ2-7|.|.
TGTGCCAGCAGTGAATCCCCAGGGCTCTCCTACGAGCAGTACTTC
CASSESPGLSYEQYF
>TRBV28|TRBJ2-1|.|TRBD1
TGTGCCAGCAGTCTACAGGGGGCGCCGTCTGAGCAGTTCTTC
CASSLQGAPSEQFF
>TRBV5-6|TRBJ1-6|.|TRBD1
TGTGCCAGCAGCTTCTGGACAGGGGGTTATATTTCACCCCTCCACTTT
CASSFWTGGYISPLHF
>TRBV18|TRBJ1-1|.|.
TGTGCCAGCTCACCAAGGCAGGGCGACACTGAAGCTTTCTTT
CASSPRQGDTEAFF
>TRBV7-8|TRBJ2-5|.|TRBD2
TGTGCCAGCAGCTTAGGCGGGAGCCGGGAGACCCAGTACTTC
CASSLGGSRETQYF
>TRBV30|TRBJ2-3|.|TRBD2
TGTGCCTGGAGGATAGCGGGAGTGACAGATACGCAGTATTTT
CAWRIAGVTDTQYF
>TRBV28|TRBJ2-6|.|.
TGTGCCAGCAGTTTAAGGGGCTTGAAGAGCTCTGGGGCCAACGTCCTGACTTTC
CASSLRGLKSSGANVLTF
>TRBV5-1|TRBJ2-5|.|TRBD1
TGCGCCAGCAGCGGGGGGACAGGGCAAGAGACCCAGTACTTC
CASSGGTGQETQYF
>TRBV3-1/TRBV3-2|TRBJ2-5|.|TRBD1
TGTGCCAGCAGCCAAACCGGGACAGGGCCAGAGACCCAGTACTTC
CASSQTGTGPETQYF
>TRBV28|TRBJ2-3|.|TRBD1
TGTGCCAGCAGTGCCGGGACAGGGCTAGCAGATACGCAGTATTTT
CASSAGTGLADTQYF
>TRBV7-6|TRBJ1-3|.|.
TGTGCCAGCAGCTTAGCCAGCTCTGGAAACACCATATATTTT
CASSLASSGNTIYF
>TRBV9|TRBJ1-1|.|.
TGTGCCAGCGGACGTTCGGTCGGAGGGAACACTGAAGCTTTCTTT
CASGRSVGGNTEAFF
>TRBV15|TRBJ1-1|.|.
TGTGCCACCAGCGCAAACCAGGGGTTAACTGAAGCTTTCTTT
CATSANQGLTEAFF
>TRBV4-1|TRBJ2-3|.|TRBD2
TGCGCCAGCAGCCAAGATCTGGGACTAGCGGGAAGTGTTTCAGATACGCAGTATTTT
CASSQDLGLAGSVSDTQYF
>TRBV5-1|TRBJ2-4|once|TRBD2
TGCGCCAGCAGCTTGGATCCCCGGGGGGTACAGGCCAAAAACATTCAGTACTTC
CASSLDPRGVQAKNIQYF
>TRBV7-8|TRBJ2-7|.|TRBD1
TGTGCCAGCAGCTTAGAGGACAGGTATGGCGAGCAGTACTTC
CASSLEDRYGEQYF
>TRBV29-1|TRBJ2-2|.|TRBD1
TGCAGCGCAGGGACAGGGTCGATCGGGGAGCTGTTTTTT
CSAGTGSIGELFF
>TRBV24-1|TRBJ2-5|once|.
TGTGCCACCAGTCGTCAGGGCCCAGAGACCCAGTACTTC
CATSRQGPETQYF
>TRBV30|TRBJ2-1|few|TRBD2
TGTGCCTGGAGTGTACGGCGGGGGTACAATGAGCAGTTCTTC
CAWSVRRGYNEQFF
>TRBV24-1|TRBJ2-5|.|TRBD2
TGTGCCACCAGTGACCCGGGACTAGCGGGAGACGAGACCCAGTACTTC
CATSDPGLAGDETQYF
>TRBV10-3|TRBJ2-6|.|.
TGTGCCATCAGTGTGGAATCGGGGGCTGGGGCCAACGTCCTGACTTTC
CAISVESGAGANVLTF
>TRBV9|TRBJ2-7|.|.
TGTGCCAGCAGCGTTATCCCAGGGAATCCCTACGAGCAGTACTTC
CASSVIPGNPYEQYF
>TRBV4-2|TRBJ1-2|.|.
TGTGCCAGCAGCCAAGGGGACTCTGTGGTGGGCTACACCTTC
CASSQGDSVVGYTF
>TRBV29-1|TRBJ2-5|once|TRBD1
TGCAGCGTGGCCGGGACAGGGTCGGCGACCCAGTACTTC
CSVAGTGSATQYF
>TRBV5-1|TRBJ2-5|.|TRBD2
TGCGCCAGCAGCTTTTCCCCCACGTCTAGCGGGGCAGTGGAAGAGACCCAGTACTTC
CASSFSPTSSGAVEETQYF
>TRBV5-8|TRBJ2-2|.|TRBD1
TGTGCCAGCAGCTTGTTAGTTCTCGGGACAGTCACCGGGGAGCTGTTTTTT
CASSLLVLGTVTGELFF
>TRBV27|TRBJ1-6|.|.
TGTGCCAGCAGTTTACTCGTCCCTTATAATTCACCCCTCCACTTT
CASSLLVPYNSPLHF
>TRBV5-1|TRBJ2-5|few|TRBD1
TGCGCCAGCAGCTTGGGTCCCCCTCGACAGGGGCGAGAGACCCAGTACTTC
CASSLGPPRQGRETQYF
>TRBV6-7|TRBJ2-7|.|.
TGTGCCAGCAGGAACAGGGGCACGGGACTGGGCTGCACGTACGAGCAGTACTTC
CASRNRGTGLGCTYEQYF
>TRBV29-1|TRBJ2-7|once|TRBD1
TGCAGCGCCACCTCCGGGACAGGTTTTTACGAGCAGTACTTC
CSATSGTGFYEQYF
>TRBV28|TRBJ2-1|few|TRBD1
TGTGCCAACAGGGACAGGGCGGTTTCTTACAATGAGCAGTTCTTC
CANRDRAVSYNEQFF
>TRBV19|TRBJ2-7|.|TRBD2
TGTGCCAGTAGTATAGGGGCTAGCGGGAGCGACTCCTCCTACGAGCAGTACTTC
CASSIGASGSDSSYEQYF
>TRBV6-2/TRBV6-3|TRBJ1-3|few|.
TGTGCCAGCAGCGACTTGGACAGCTCTCCCTCTGGAAACACCATATATTTT
CASSDLDSSPSGNTIYF
>TRBV28|TRBJ2-7|.|TRBD1
TGTGCCAGCAGTTTAATTGGGACAGGGGTTAGGGAGCAGTACTTC
CASSLIGTGVREQYF
>TRBV9|TRBJ1-5|.|.
TGTGCCAGCAGCCCCACAGGGAGCAATCAGCCCCAGCATTTT
CASSPTGSNQPQHF
>TRBV5-4|TRBJ2-6|.|.
TGTGCCAGCAGCCGAGGGTTCACTGGGGCCAACGTCCTGACTTTC
CASSRGFTGANVLTF
>TRBV30|TRBJ1-2|.|TRBD1
TGTGCCTGGAGTCTTGGACAGGCCGCCTATGGCTACACCTTC
CAWSLGQAAYGYTF
>TRBV9|TRBJ2-3|many|.
TGTGCCAGCAGCTACGGGGGTACAGATACGCAGTATTTT
CASSYGGTDTQYF
>TRBV18|TRBJ1-2|.|.
TGTGCCAGCTCATTTCGTCACCAGCCGGGGACAAGGGGGAACGGCTACACCTTC
CASSFRHQPGTRGNGYTF
>TRBV18|TRBJ2-1|few|.
TGTGCCAGCTCACCACTTGATTCAGGGAATGAGCAGTTCTTC
CASSPLDSGNEQFF
>TRBV5-1|TRBJ2-1|.|TRBD2
TGCGCCAGCAGCTTACAACTAGCGGGAATCAATGAGCAGTTCTTC
CASSLQLAGINEQFF
>TRBV2|TRBJ2-7|.|.
TGTGCCAGCACTAGATCCGTCTACGAGCAGTACTTC
CASTRSVYEQYF
>TRBV30|TRBJ2-4|few|.
TGTGCCTGGAGTGTAGGGGGACACATTCAGTACTTC
CAWSVGGHIQYF
>TRBV2|TRBJ2-4|medium-sized|.
TGTGCCAGCAGTGCCGACACAAAAAACATTCAGTACTTC
CASSADTKNIQYF
>TRBV20-1|TRBJ2-1|.|.
TGCAGTGCTAGTCGCGAGGTGTTAACCCGATACTCCTACAATGAGCAGTTCTTC
CSASREVLTRYSYNEQFF
>TRBV9|TRBJ2-7|.|TRBD2
TGTGCCAGCAGCGTACAGGGCTGGGAGGGCCCCTACGAGCAGTACTTC
CASSVQGWEGPYEQYF
>TRBV6-6|TRBJ1-4|.|.
TGTGCCAGCAGTGGGGGGAAGGGTAATGAAAAACTGTTTTTT
CASSGGKGNEKLFF
>TRBV27|TRBJ1-1|.|TRBD1
TGTGCCAGCAGCCACCGACAGGGATCGAACACTGAAGCTTTCTTT
CASSHRQGSNTEAFF
>TRBV28|TRBJ2-1|.|TRBD2
TGTGCCAGCAGAACTCGGACTAGCGGGAGCAGCTATGAGCAGTTCTTC
CASRTRTSGSSYEQFF
>TRBV29-1|TRBJ1-2|.|.
TGCAGCGTTGAGGAGAGCGGCTACACCTTC
CSVEESGYTF
>TRBV15|TRBJ1-2|.|.
TGTGCCACCAGCAGAGTTCAGGGAGGCTACACCTTC
CATSRVQGGYTF